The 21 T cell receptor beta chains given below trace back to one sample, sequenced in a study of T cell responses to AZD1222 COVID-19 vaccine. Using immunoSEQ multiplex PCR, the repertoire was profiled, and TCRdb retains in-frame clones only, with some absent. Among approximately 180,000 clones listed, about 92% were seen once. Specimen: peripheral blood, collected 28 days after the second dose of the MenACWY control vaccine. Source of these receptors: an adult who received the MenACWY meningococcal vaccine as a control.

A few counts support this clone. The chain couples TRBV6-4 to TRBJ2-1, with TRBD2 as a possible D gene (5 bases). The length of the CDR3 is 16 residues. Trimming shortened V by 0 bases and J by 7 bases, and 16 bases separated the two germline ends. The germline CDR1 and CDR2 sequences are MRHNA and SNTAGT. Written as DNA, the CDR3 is TGTGCCAGCAGTGACTCGAGACTACTTCCGAGGAATGAGCAGTTCTTC. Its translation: CASSDSRLLPRNEQFF.

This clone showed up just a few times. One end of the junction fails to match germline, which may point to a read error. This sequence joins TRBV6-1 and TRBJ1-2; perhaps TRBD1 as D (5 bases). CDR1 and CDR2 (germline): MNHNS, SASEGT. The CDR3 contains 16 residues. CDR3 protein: CASSEGVRTHESGYTF. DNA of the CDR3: TGTGCCAGCAGCGAAGGGGTCAGGACTCATGAATCTGGCTACACCTTC.

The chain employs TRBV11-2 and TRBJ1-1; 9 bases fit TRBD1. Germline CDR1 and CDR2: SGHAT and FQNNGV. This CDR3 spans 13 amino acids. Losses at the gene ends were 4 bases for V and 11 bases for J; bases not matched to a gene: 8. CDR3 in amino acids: CASSSDRGLVAFF. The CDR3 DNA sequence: TGTGCCAGCAGCTCGGACAGGGGTCTGGTGGCTTTCTTT.

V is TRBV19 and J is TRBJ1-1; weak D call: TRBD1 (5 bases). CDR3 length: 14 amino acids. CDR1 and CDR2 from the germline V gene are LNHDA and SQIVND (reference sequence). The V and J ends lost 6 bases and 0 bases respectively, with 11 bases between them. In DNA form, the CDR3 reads TGTGCCAGTAGCTTGACAGCCCTGAACACTGAAGCTTTCTTT. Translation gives CASSLTALNTEAFF.

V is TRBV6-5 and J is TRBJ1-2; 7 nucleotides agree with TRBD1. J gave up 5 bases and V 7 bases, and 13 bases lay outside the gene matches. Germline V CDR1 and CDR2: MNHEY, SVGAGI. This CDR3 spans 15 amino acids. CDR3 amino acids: CASTPRWDSIYGYTF. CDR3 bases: TGTGCCAGCACCCCGCGTTGGGACAGCATTTATGGCTACACCTTC.

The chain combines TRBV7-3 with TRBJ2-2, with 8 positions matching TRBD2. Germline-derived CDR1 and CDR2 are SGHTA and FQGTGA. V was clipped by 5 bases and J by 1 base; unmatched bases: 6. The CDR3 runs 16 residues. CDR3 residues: CASSEGLAGNTGELFF. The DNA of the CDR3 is TGTGCCAGCAGCGAAGGTCTAGCGGGGAACACCGGGGAGCTGTTTTTT.

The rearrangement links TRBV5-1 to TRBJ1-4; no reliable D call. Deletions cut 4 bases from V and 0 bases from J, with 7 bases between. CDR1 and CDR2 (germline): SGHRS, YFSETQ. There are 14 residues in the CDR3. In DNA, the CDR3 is TGCGCCAGCAGCCTGGCATCAACTAATGAAAAACTGTTTTTT. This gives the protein CASSLASTNEKLFF.

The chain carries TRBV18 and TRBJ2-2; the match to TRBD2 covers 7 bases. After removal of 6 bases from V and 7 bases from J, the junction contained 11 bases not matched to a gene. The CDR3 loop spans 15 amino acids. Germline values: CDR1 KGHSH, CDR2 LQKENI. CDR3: CASSPGGGRIGELFF. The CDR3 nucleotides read TGTGCCAGCTCCCCCGGCGGGGGACGGATCGGGGAGCTGTTTTTT.

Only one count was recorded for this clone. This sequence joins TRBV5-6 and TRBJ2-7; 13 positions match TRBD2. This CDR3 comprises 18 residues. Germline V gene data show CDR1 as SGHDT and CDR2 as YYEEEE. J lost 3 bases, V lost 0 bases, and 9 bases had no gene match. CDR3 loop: CASSLVVLAGGLDYEQYF. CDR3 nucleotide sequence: TGTGCCAGCAGCTTGGTTGTACTAGCGGGAGGGCTGGACTACGAGCAGTACTTC.

The CDR3 here is CATSQRTAYNEQFF. As DNA, the CDR3 is TGTGCCACCAGCCAGCGGACAGCCTACAATGAGCAGTTCTTC. The chain has TRBV15 and TRBJ2-1; weak D call: TRBD1 (6 bases). V was cut by 5 bases and J by 2 bases, with 10 bases left in between. There are 14 residues in the CDR3. Per the germline V gene, CDR1 is LNHNV and CDR2 is YYDKDF (reference sequence).

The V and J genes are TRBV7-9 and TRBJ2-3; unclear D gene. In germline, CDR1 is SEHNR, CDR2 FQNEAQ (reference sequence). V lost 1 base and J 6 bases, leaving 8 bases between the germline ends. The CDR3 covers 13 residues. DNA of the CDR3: TGTGCCAGCAGCTTAGGTACTATGGATACGCAGTATTTT. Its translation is CASSLGTMDTQYF.

This chain's CDR3 is CASSPGQVLGYTF. CDR3 in DNA: TGTGCCAGCAGTCCCGGACAGGTCCTCGGCTACACCTTC. J is TRBJ1-2 and V is TRBV3-1 (or the pseudogene TRBV3-2); 7 bases line up with TRBD1. CDR1 and CDR2 from the germline V gene are LGHDT and YNNKEL (reference sequence). The CDR3 contains 13 residues. J lost 8 bases, V lost 6 bases, and 9 bases had no gene match.

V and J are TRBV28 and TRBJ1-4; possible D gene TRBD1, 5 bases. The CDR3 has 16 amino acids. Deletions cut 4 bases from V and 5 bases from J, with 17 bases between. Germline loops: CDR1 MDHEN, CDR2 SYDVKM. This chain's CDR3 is CASSSISGTYNEKLFF. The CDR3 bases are TGTGCCAGCAGTTCTATCTCCGGGACGTACAATGAAAAACTGTTTTTT.

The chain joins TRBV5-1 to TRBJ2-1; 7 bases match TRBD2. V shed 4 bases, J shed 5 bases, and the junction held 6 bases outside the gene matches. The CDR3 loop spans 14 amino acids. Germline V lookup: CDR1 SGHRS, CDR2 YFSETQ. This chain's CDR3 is CASSDSGTNNEQFF. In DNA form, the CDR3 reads TGCGCCAGCAGCGATTCCGGGACTAACAATGAGCAGTTCTTC.

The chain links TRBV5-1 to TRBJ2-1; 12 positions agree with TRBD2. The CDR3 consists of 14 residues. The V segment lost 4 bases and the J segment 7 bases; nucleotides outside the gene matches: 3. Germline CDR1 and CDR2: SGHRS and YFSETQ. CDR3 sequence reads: CASSTGTSGNEQFF. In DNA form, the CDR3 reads TGCGCCAGCAGCACGGGGACTAGCGGGAATGAGCAGTTCTTC.

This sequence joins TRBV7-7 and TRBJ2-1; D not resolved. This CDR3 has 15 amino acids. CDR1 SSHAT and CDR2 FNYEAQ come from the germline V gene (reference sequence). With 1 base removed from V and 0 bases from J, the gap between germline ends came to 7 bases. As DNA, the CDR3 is TGTGCCAGCAGCTTAGGGCTTAGCTCCTACAATGAGCAGTTCTTC. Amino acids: CASSLGLSSYNEQFF.

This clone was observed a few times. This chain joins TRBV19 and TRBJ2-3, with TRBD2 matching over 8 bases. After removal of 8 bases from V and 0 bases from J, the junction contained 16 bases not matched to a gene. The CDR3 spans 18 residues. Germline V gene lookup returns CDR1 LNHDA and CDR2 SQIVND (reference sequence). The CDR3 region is CASDLSRSGRSSTDTQYF. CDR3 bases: TGTGCCAGTGATCTAAGTAGGAGCGGGAGATCTAGCACAGATACGCAGTATTTT.

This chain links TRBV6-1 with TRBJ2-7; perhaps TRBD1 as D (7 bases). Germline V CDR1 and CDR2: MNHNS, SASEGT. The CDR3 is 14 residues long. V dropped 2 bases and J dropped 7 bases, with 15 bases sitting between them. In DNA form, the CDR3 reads TGTGCCAGCAGTGAAATCGGCAGGGGGAGGGAGCAGTACTTC. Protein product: CASSEIGRGREQYF.

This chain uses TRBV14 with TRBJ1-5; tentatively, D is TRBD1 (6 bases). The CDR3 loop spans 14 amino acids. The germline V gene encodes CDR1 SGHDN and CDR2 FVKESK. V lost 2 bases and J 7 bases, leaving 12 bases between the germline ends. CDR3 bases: TGTGCCAGCAGCCAACAGGGGCCGGGGCAGCCCCAGCATTTT. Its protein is CASSQQGPGQPQHF.

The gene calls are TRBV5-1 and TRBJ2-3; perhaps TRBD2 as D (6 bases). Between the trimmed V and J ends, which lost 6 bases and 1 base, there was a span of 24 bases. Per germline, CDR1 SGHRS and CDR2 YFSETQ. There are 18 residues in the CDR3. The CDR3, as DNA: TGCGCCAGCACTATGCTTGGGAGTTCCGCTAGCGGCACAGATACGCAGTATTTT. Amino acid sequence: CASTMLGSSASGTDTQYF.

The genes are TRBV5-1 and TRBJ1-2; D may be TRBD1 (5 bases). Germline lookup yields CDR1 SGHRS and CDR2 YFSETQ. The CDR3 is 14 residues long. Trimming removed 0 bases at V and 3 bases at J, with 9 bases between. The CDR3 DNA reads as TGCGCCAGCAGCTTGGACGGGGGGGACTATGGCTACACCTTC. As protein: CASSLDGGDYGYTF.